Listed below are T cell receptor beta chains from one sample, sequenced in a study of T cells in Graves' hyperthyroidism and ophthalmopathy. Using its own MiXCR run on the multiplex PCR reads, TCRdb lists one record per CDR3 protein. The table lists about 480,000 distinct CDR3 sequences, around 22% of them singletons. The sample consisted of blood. The receptors shown here come from a woman aged 25 to 45 with Graves' ophthalmopathy. The CDR3 runs from the conserved cysteine through the conserved F or W. A row's size may be missing; if present it is once, few, many or a size class.

length	size	V	CDR3
13	many	TRBV5-1	CASGVEADTEAFF
13	few	TRBV2	CASSDEGIYGYTF
10	NA	TRBV28	CASPIGEQYF
13	once	TRBV6-2/TRBV6-3	CASTGTSATEAFF
16	NA	TRBV12-3/TRBV12-4	CASRRQGAALNTEAFF
13	NA	TRBV12-3/TRBV12-4	CASSLGEYYEQYF
13	many	TRBV15	CATSRDSPYGYTF
15	NA	TRBV20-1	CSARDRRQGRETQYF
15	many	TRBV5-1	CASSLFRVGDTEAFF
14	many	TRBV6-5	CASRPGTDNQPQHF
15	few	TRBV14	CASSQVHRGNTEAFF
13	many	TRBV20-1	CSALTGVGTEAFF
15	many	TRBV2	CASSEEHGLTGAAFF
14	NA	TRBV27	CASSWGTGRETQYF
15	NA	TRBV7-2	CASSQGVYSYNEQFF
15	many	TRBV2	CASSRTNRGNQPQHF